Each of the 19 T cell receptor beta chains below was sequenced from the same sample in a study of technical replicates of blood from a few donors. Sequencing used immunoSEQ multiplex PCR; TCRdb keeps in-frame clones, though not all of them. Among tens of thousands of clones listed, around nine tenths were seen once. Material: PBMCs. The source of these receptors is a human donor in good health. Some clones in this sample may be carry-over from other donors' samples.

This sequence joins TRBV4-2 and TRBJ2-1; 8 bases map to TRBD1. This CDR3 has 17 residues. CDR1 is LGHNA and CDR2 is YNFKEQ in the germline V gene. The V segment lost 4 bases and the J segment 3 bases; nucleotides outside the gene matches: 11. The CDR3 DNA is TGTGCCAGCAGCCTTTTACTACGACAGGGGAACTACAATGAGCAGTTCTTC. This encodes CASSLLLRQGNYNEQFF.

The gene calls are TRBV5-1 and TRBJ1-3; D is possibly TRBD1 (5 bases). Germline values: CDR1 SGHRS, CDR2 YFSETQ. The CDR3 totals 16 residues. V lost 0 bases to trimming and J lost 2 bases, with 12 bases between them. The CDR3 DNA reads TGCGCCAGCAGCTTGGGGCAGGGAGGAACTGGAAACACCATATATTTT. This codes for CASSLGQGGTGNTIYF.

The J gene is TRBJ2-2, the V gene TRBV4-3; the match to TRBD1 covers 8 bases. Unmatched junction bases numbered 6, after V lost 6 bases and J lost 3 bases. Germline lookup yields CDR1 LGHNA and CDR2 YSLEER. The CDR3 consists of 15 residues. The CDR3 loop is CASRKQGVYTGELFF. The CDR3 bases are TGCGCCAGCAGGAAACAGGGGGTCTACACCGGGGAGCTGTTTTTT.

CDR3 DNA sequence: TGTGCTAGTGGATTGACCGGGACTAGCGTCGGATTGCAGTATTTT. It is translated as CASGLTGTSVGLQYF. This rearrangement joins TRBV12-5 to TRBJ2-3, with 10 bases aligning to TRBD2. V lost 6 bases to trimming and J lost 11 bases; unmatched junction nucleotides: 14. The CDR3 consists of 15 residues. Germline V gene sequence: CDR1 LGHNT, CDR2 FRNRAP.

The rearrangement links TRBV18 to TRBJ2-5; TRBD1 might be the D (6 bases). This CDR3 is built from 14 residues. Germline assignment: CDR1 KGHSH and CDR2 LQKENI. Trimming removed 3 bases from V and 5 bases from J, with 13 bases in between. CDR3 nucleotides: TGTGCCAGCTCACCTACAGGGTCCGGGGAGACCCAGTACTTC. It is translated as CASSPTGSGETQYF. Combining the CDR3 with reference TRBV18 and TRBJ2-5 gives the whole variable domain NAGVMQNPRHLVRRRGQEARLRCSPMKGHSHVYWYRQLPEEGLKFMVYLQKENIIDESGMPKERFSAEFPKEGPSILRIQQVVRGDSAAYFCASSPTGSGETQYFGPGTRLLVL.

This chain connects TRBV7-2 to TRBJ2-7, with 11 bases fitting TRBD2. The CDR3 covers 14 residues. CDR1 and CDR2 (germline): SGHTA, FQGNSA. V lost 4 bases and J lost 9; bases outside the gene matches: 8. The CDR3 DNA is TGTGCCAGCAGCTCACTAGCGGGGGCCCGGGGGCAGTACTTC. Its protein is CASSSLAGARGQYF.

CDR3 loop: CASSPIQGDPFYGYTF. CDR3 DNA sequence: TGTGCCAGCAGCCCAATCCAGGGGGATCCGTTCTATGGCTACACCTTC. The chain combines TRBV6-6 with TRBJ1-2; 7 bases are shared with TRBD1. This CDR3 is built from 16 residues. Germline values: CDR1 MNHNY, CDR2 SVGAGI (reference sequence). The ends lost 6 bases at V and 4 bases at J; junction bases unmatched: 14.

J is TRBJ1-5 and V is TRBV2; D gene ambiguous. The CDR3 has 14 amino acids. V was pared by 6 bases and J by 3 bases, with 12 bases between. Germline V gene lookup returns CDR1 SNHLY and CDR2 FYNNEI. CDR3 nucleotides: TGTGCCAGCAGGCAATGGAGCTCCAATCAGCCCCAGCATTTT. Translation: CASRQWSSNQPQHF. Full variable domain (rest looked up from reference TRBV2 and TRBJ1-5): EPEVTQTPSHQVTQMGQEVILRCVPISNHLYFYWYRQILGQKVEFLVSFYNNEISEKSEIFDDQFSVERPDGSNFTLKIRSTKLEDSAMYFCASRQWSSNQPQHFGDGTRLSIL.

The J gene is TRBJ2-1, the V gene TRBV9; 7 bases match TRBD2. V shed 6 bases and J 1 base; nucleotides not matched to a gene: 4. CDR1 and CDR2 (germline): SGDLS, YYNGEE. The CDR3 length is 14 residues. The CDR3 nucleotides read TGTGCCAGCAACGCCGGGGGGTCCTACAATGAGCAGTTCTTC. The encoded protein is CASNAGGSYNEQFF.

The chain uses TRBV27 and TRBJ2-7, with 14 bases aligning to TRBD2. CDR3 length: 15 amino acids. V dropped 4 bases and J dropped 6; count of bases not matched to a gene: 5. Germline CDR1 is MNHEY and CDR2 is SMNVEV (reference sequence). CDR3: CASSSGLAGVGEQYF. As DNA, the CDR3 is TGTGCCAGCAGTTCGGGACTAGCGGGAGTTGGCGAGCAGTACTTC.

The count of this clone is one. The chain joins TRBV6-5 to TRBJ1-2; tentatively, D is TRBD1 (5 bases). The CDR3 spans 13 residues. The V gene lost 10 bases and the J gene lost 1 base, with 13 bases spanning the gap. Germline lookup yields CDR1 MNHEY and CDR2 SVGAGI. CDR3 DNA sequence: TGTGCCACACTGGACACTTTTAACTATGGCTACACCTTC. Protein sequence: CATLDTFNYGYTF.

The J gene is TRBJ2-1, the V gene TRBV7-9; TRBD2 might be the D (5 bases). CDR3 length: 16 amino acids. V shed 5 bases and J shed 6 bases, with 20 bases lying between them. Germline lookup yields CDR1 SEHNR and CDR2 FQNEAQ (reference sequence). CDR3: CASSGSQTRALNEQFF. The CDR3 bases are TGTGCCAGCAGCGGGAGCCAGACCCGGGCCCTCAATGAGCAGTTCTTC.

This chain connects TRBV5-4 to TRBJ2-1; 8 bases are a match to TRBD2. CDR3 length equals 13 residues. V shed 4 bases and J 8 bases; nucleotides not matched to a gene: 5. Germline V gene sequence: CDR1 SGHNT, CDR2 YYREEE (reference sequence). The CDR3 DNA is TGTGCCAGCAGCATGAATAGCGGGGATGAGCAGTTCTTC. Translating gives CASSMNSGDEQFF. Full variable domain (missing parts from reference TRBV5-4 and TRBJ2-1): ETGVTQSPTHLIKTRGQQVTLRCSSQSGHNTVSWYQQALGQGPQFIFQYYREEENGRGNFPPRFSGLQFPNYSSELNVNALELDDSALYLCASSMNSGDEQFFGPGTRLTVL.

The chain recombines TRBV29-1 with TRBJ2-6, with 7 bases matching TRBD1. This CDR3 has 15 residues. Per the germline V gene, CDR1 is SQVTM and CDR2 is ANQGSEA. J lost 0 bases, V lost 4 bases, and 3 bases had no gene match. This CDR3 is CSVGGQSSGANVLTF. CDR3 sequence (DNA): TGCAGCGTTGGGGGACAGAGCTCTGGGGCCAACGTCCTGACTTTC.

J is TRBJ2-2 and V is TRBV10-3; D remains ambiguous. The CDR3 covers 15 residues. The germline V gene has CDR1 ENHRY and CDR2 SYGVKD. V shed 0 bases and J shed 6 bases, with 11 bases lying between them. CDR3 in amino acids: CAISESTLFPGELFF. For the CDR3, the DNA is TGTGCCATCAGTGAGTCGACTCTGTTTCCCGGGGAGCTGTTTTTT.

CDR3 DNA: TGTGCCAGCTCCCAAACAGGTGACACCATATATTTT. Residues: CASSQTGDTIYF. The chain carries TRBV18 and TRBJ1-3, with D possibly TRBD1 on 5 matching bases. Germline CDR1 and CDR2: KGHSH and LQKENI. Trimming cost V 6 bases and J 8 bases, with 11 bases left between them. This CDR3 comprises 12 residues.

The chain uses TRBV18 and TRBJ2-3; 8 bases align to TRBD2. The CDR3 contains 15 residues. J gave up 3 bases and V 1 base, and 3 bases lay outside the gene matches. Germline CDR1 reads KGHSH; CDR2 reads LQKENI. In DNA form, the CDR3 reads TGTGCCAGCTCACCACGGACTAGCCGTACAGATACGCAGTATTTT. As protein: CASSPRTSRTDTQYF.

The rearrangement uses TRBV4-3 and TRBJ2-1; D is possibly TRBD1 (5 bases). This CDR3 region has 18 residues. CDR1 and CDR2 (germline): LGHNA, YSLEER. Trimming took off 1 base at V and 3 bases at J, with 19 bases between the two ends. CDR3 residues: CASSQGVGQGVGYNEQFF. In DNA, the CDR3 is TGCGCCAGCAGCCAAGGAGTTGGGCAGGGTGTTGGCTACAATGAGCAGTTCTTC.

The DNA for the CDR3 is TGTGCCTGGACCGGACAGGTACTCAGCGAGCAGTACTTC. It translates to CAWTGQVLSEQYF. The rearrangement links TRBV30 to TRBJ2-7; 7 positions match TRBD1. The CDR3 is made up of 13 amino acids. V was clipped by 4 bases and J by 6 bases; unmatched bases: 9. Germline loops: CDR1 GTSNPN, CDR2 SVGIG (reference sequence).